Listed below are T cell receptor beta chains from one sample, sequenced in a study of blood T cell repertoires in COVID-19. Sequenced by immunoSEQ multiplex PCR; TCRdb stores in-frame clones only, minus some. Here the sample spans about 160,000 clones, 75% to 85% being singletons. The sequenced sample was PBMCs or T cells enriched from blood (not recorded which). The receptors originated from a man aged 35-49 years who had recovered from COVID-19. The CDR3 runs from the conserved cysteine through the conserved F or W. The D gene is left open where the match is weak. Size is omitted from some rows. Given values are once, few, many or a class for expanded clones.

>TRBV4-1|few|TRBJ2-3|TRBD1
TGCGCCAGCAGCCAAGGAGGCCAGGGGGCTCGCGATACGCAGTATTTT
CASSQGGQGARDTQYF
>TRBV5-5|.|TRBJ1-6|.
TGTGCCAGCAGCTTGGGAGGGACACCGTCTAGTTCACCCCTCCACTTT
CASSLGGTPSSSPLHF
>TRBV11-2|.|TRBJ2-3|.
TGTGCCAGCAGCTCTTACAGGGAGGGGCCGTATTTT
CASSSYREGPYF
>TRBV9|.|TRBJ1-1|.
TGTGCCAGCAGCGTAGAGATCTCGGGTAACACTGAAGCTTTCTTT
CASSVEISGNTEAFF
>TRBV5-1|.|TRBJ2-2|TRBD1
TGCGCCAGCACAACCGGGACAGCGAACACCGGGGAGCTGTTTTTT
CASTTGTANTGELFF
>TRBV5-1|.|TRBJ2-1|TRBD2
TGCGCCAGCAGCTTGGGGACTAGCGGGTCCTACAATGAGCAGTTCTTC
CASSLGTSGSYNEQFF
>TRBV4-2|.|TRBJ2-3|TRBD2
TGTGCCAGCAGCCAAGAGCTTAGCGGGGGAGATACGCAGTATTTT
CASSQELSGGDTQYF
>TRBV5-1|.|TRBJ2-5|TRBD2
TGCGCCAGCAGCTTGGTGGCGGGGGGCCTCCAAGAGACCCAGTACTTC
CASSLVAGGLQETQYF
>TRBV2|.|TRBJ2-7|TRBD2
TGTGCCAGCACTCTCAGCGGGGGGGCAAGCTACGAGCAGTACTTC
CASTLSGGASYEQYF
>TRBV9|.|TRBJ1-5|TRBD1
TGTGCCAGCAGCGTAGGCGGGACAGTCAATCAGCCCCAGCATTTT
CASSVGGTVNQPQHF
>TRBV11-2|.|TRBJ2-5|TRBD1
TGTGCCAGCAGCTTCGCCTTACAGGGGGCCCAAGAGACCCAGTACTTC
CASSFALQGAQETQYF
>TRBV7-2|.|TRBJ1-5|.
TGTGCCAGCAGCTTAGCGGGGAGAGAGAATCAGCCCCAGCATTTT
CASSLAGRENQPQHF
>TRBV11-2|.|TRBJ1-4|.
TGTGCCAGCAGCTTGAGGTGGTCTAATGAAAAACTGTTTTTT
CASSLRWSNEKLFF
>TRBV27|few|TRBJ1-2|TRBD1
TGTGCCAGCAGTTCATGGACAGGGCTTGGCTACACCTTC
CASSSWTGLGYTF
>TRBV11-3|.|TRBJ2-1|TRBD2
TGTGCCAGCAGGAACGGGAGGGGGGGAGCCAATGAGCAGTTCTTC
CASRNGRGGANEQFF
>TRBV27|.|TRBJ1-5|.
TGTGCCAGCAGTACCCGTCCGCCCGGGGAGAATCAGCCCCAGCATTTT
CASSTRPPGENQPQHF
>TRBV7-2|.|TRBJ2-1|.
TGTGCCAGCAGCTTATTAGGGGGGGCCCGTGAGCAGTTCTTC
CASSLLGGAREQFF
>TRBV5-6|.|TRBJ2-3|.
TGTGCCAGCAGCATAGGACAGACTAGCACAGATACGCAGTATTTT
CASSIGQTSTDTQYF
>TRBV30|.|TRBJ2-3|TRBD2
TGTGCCTGGATATCAGGAGCGGGGATGGGGGCGCAGTATTTT
CAWISGAGMGAQYF
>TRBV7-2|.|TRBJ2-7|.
TGTGCCAGCAGCGTACAAAGCTACGAGCAGTACTTC
CASSVQSYEQYF
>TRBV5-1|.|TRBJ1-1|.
TGCGCCAGCAGCTTGGCGGGGTCAACGCCTGAAGCTTTCTTT
CASSLAGSTPEAFF
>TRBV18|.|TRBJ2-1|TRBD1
TGTGCCAGCTCTCCCGGGAGACAGGGGACATACAATGAGCAGTTCTTC
CASSPGRQGTYNEQFF
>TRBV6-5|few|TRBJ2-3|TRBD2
TGTGCCACCGGACGGGGGGGCACAGATACGCAGTATTTT
CATGRGGTDTQYF
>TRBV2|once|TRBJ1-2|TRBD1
TGTGCCAGCACCCTAGCCCCGACAGGGGTTGGCTACACCTTC
CASTLAPTGVGYTF
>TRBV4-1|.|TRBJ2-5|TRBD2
TGCGCCAGCAGCCGAGGCGGACTAGCAGGGCTCCAAGAGACCCAGTACTTC
CASSRGGLAGLQETQYF
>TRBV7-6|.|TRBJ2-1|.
TGTGCCAGCAGCTTATTCGACAATGAGCAGTTCTTC
CASSLFDNEQFF
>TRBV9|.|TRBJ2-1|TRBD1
TGTGCCAGCAGCGTAGGAGGGACAGGGGGCCTCAATGAGCAGTTCTTC
CASSVGGTGGLNEQFF
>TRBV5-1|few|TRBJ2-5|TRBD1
TGCGCCAGCAGCTTGGGACAGGGGGGCCAAGAGACCCAGTACTTC
CASSLGQGGQETQYF
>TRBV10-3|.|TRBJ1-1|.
TGTGCCATCAGTGTTGCGGGCGTGTCGACCGAAGCTTTCTTT
CAISVAGVSTEAFF
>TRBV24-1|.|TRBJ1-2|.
TGTGCCACCAGTTCTTCCGCGGATGGCTACACCTTC
CATSSSADGYTF
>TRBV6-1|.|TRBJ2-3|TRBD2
TGTGCCAGCAGTGACGGCCCTAGCGGGGGCTTCACAGATACGCAGTATTTT
CASSDGPSGGFTDTQYF
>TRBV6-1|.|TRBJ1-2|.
TGTGCCAGCAGTGAAGGCCTCGGGGTCTCTAACTATGGCTACACCTTC
CASSEGLGVSNYGYTF
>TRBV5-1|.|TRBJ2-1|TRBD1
TGCGCCAGCAGCTTACTAGGGACAGGGGCAGATGAGCAGTTCTTC
CASSLLGTGADEQFF
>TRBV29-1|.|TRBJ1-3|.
TGCAGCGCCACCCTCGGAGGGAACACCATATATTTT
CSATLGGNTIYF
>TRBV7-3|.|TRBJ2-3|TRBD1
TGTGCCAGCAGCCAAGAAGGGACAGTCACAGATACGCAGTATTTT
CASSQEGTVTDTQYF
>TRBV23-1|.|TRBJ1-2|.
TGCGCCAGCAGTCACAATCAGGTGCCTGGCTACACCTTC
CASSHNQVPGYTF
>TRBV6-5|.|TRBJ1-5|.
TGTGCCAGCAGAGGAGGGGCAGCCAATCAGCCCCAGCATTTT
CASRGGAANQPQHF
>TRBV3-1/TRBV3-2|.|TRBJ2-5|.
TGTGCCAGCAGCCAAGATTCGTCGGGGGAGACCCAGTACTTC
CASSQDSSGETQYF
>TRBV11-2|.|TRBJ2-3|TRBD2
TGTGCCAGCAGCTTAGACGGCACTAGCGGGTATACGCAGTATTTT
CASSLDGTSGYTQYF
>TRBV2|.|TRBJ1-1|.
TGTGCCAGCAGTGGGGCGATGAACACTGAAGCTTTCTTT
CASSGAMNTEAFF
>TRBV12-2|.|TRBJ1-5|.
TGTGCAAGTCGCACAATCCGGCCGGGACAGGGGACAAAAAATTATAGCAATCAGCCCCAGCATTTT
CASRTIRPGQGTKNYSNQPQHF
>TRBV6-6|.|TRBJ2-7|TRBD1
TGTGCCAGCAGCTTGGACAGGGACGAGCAGTACTTC
CASSLDRDEQYF
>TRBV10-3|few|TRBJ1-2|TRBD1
TGTGCCATCAGTGAGTTTCCCGGGACAGGGGGCTACACCTTC
CAISEFPGTGGYTF
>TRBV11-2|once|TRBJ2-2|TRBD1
TGTGCCACCCCCCCGTGGACAGGGTTTGACACCGGGGAGCTGTTTTTT
CATPPWTGFDTGELFF
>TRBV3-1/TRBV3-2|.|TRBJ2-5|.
TGTGCCAGCAGCCAAGGTAGGACGCAAGGGGACCAGTACTTC
CASSQGRTQGDQYF
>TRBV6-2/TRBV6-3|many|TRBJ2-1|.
TGTGCCAGCAGTTACGGCGGGAATGAGCAGTTCTTC
CASSYGGNEQFF
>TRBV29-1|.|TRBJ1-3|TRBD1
TGCAGCGTTGATTGGACAGGGGCTGGAAACACCATATATTTT
CSVDWTGAGNTIYF
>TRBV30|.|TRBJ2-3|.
TGTGCCTGGAGTGTCGGCCCGGGTGAGGATACGCAGTATTTT
CAWSVGPGEDTQYF
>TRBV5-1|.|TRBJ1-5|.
TGCGCCAGCAGCTTGGGAACAGGATTAGGTCAGCCCCAGCATTTT
CASSLGTGLGQPQHF
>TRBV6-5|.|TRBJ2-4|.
TGTGCCAGCAGTTACTCTGACAGGAGCAAAAACATTCAGTACTTC
CASSYSDRSKNIQYF
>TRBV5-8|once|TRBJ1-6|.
TGTGCCAGCAGCTTAGCGGGCAACTCCTATAATTCACCCCTCCACTTT
CASSLAGNSYNSPLHF
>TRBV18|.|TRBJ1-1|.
TGTGCCAGCTCACCGAGCAGGGACACTGAAGCTTTCTTT
CASSPSRDTEAFF
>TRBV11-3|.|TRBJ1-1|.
TGTGCCAGCAGTCTCGGGAGTGCTCATGAAGCTTTCTTT
CASSLGSAHEAFF
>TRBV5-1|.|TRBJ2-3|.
TGCGCCAGCAGCTCAACTCTTCAGGGCACAGATACGCAGTATTTT
CASSSTLQGTDTQYF
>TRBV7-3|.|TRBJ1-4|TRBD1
TGTGCCAGCAGCACCAGGGACAGTGCAAATGAAAAACTGTTTTTT
CASSTRDSANEKLFF
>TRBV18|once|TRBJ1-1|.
TGTGCCAGCTCACGAGGACAGATAAACACTGAAGCTTTCTTT
CASSRGQINTEAFF
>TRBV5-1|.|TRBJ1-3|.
TGCGCCAGCAGCTTGGGAGACACCATATATTTT
CASSLGDTIYF